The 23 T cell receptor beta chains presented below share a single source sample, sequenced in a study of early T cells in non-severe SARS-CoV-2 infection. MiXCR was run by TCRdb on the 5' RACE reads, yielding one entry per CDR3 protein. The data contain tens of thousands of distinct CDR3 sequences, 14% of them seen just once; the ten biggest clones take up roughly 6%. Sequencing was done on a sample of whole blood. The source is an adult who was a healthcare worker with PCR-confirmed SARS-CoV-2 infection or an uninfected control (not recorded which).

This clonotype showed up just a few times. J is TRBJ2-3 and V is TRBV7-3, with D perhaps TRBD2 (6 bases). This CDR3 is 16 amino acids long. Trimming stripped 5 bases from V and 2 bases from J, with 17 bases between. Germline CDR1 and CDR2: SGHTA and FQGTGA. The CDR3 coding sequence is TGTGCCAGCAGCCCCGGGGGAACGATGTTCACAGATACGCAGTATTTT. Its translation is CASSPGGTMFTDTQYF.

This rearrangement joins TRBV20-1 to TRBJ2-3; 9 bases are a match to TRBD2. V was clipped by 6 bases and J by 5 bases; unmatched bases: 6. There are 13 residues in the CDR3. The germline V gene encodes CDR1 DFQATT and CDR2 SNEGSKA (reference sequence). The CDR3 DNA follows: TGCAGTGCCTTAGCGGGGGAGGTAGATACGCAGTATTTT. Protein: CSALAGEVDTQYF.

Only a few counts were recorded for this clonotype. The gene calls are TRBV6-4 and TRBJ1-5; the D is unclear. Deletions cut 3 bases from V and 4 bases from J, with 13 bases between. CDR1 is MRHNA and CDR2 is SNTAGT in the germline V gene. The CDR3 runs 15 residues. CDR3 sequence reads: CASSESNSPNQPQHF. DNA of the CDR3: TGTGCCAGCAGTGAAAGTAACAGCCCTAATCAGCCCCAGCATTTT.

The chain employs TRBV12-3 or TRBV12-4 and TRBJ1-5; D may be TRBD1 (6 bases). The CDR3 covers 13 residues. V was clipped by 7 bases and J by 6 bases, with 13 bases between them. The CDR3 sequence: CASTWTAVQPQHF. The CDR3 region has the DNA TGTGCCAGCACCTGGACAGCGGTTCAGCCCCAGCATTTT.

The CDR3 reads CASSLLAQALEAFF. The CDR3 region has the DNA TGTGCCAGCAGCCTCCTCGCACAGGCGTTAGAAGCTTTCTTT. V is TRBV7-8 and J is TRBJ1-1; D is perhaps TRBD1 (5 bases). The V gene lost 5 bases and the J gene lost 8 bases, with 18 bases spanning the gap. This CDR3 is built from 14 residues. The germline gives CDR1 SGHVS, CDR2 FQNEAQ.

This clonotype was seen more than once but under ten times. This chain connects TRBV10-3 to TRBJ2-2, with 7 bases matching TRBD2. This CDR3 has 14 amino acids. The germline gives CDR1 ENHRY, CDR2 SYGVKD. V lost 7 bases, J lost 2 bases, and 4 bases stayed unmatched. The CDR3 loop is CAITSGVNTGELFF. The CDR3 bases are TGTGCCATCACGAGCGGGGTAAACACCGGGGAGCTGTTTTTT.

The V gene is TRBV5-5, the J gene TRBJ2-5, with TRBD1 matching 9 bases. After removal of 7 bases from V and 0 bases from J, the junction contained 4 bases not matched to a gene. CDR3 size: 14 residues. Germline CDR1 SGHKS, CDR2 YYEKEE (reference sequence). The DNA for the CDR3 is TGTGCCAGCTCCTGGACAGGGGACCAAGAGACCCAGTACTTC. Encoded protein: CASSWTGDQETQYF.

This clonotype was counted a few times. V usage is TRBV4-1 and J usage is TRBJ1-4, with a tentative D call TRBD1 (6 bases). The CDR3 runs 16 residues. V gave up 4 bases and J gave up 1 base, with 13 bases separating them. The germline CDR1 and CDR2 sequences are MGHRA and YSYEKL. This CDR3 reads CASSRDDRKTNEKLFF. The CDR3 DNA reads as TGCGCCAGCAGCCGCGACGACAGGAAAACTAATGAAAAACTGTTTTTT.

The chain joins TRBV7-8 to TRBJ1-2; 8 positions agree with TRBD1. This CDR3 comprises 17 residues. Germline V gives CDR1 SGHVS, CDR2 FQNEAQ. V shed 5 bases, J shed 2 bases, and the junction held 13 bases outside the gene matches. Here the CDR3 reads CASSPRGGQGANYGYTF. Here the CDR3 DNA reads TGTGCCAGCAGCCCAAGGGGAGGACAGGGAGCGAACTATGGCTACACCTTC.

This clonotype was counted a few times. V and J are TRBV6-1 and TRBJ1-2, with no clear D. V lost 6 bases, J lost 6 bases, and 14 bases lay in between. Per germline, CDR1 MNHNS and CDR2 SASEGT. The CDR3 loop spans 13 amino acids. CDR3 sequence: CASRLGISDGYTF. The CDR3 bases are TGTGCCAGCAGGCTGGGAATTTCAGATGGCTACACCTTC.

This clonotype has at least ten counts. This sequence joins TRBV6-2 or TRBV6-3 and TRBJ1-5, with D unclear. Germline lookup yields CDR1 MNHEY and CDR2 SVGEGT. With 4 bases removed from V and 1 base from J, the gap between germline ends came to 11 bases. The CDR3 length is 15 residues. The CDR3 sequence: CASSFQATSNQPQHF. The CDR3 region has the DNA TGTGCCAGCAGTTTTCAGGCAACAAGCAATCAGCCCCAGCATTTT.

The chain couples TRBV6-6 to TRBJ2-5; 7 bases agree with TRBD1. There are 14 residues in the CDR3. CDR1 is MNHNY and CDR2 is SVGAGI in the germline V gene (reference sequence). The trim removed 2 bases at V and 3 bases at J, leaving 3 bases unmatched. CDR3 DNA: TGTGCCAGCAGTTACCTCGACAGGGAAGAGACCCAGTACTTC. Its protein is CASSYLDREETQYF.

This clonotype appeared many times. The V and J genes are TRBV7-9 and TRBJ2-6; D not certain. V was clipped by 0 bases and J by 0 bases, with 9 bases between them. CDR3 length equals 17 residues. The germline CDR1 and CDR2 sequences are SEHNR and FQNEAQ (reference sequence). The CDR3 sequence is CASSLAVTNSGANVLTF. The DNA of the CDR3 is TGTGCCAGCAGCTTAGCTGTCACAAACTCTGGGGCCAACGTCCTGACTTTC.

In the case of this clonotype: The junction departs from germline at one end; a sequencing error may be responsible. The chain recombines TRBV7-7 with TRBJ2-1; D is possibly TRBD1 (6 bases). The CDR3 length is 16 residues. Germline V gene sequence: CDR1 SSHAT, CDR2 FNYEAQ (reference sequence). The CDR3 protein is CASSLSLGAIYNEQFF. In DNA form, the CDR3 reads TGTGCTAGCAGCTTATCCCTGGGGGCTATCTACAATGAGCAGTTCTTC.

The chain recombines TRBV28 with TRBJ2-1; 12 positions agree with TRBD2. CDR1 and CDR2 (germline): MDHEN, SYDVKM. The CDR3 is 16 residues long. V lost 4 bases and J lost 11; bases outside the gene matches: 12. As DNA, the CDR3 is TGTGCCAGCAGTTCCCTTGGGACTAGCGGGCTTAGACAGCAGTTCTTC. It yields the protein CASSSLGTSGLRQQFF.

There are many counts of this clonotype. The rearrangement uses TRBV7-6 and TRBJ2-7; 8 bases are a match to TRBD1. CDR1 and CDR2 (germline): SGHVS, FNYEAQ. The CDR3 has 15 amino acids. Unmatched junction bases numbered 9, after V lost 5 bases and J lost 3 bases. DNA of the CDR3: TGTGCCAGCAGCGCTCGGACAGGGCCTAACTACGAGCAGTACTTC. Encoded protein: CASSARTGPNYEQYF.

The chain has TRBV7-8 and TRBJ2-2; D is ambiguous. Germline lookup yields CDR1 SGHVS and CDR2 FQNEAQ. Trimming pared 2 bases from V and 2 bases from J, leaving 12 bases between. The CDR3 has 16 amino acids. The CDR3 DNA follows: TGTGCCAGCAGCTTAAAAGTCGGACCCAACACCGGGGAGCTGTTTTTT. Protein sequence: CASSLKVGPNTGELFF.

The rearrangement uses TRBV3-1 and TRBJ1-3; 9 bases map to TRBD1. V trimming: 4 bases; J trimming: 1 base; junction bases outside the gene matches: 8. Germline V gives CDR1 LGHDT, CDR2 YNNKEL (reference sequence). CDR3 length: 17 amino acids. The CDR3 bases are TGTGCCAGCAGCCCGGGACAGGGAAGGAGGTCTGGAAACACCATATATTTT. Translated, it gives CASSPGQGRRSGNTIYF.

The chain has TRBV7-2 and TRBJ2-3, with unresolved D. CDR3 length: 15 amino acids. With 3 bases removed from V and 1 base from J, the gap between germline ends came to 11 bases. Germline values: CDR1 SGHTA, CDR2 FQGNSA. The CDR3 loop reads CASSFGAQRTDTQYF. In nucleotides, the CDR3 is TGTGCCAGCAGCTTCGGCGCTCAACGCACAGATACGCAGTATTTT.

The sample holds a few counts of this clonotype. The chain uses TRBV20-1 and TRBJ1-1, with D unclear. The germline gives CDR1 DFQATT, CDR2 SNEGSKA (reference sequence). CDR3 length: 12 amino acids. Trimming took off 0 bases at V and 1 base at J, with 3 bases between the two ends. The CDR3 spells CSAREGNTEAFF. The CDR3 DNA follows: TGCAGTGCTAGAGAAGGGAACACTGAAGCTTTCTTT.

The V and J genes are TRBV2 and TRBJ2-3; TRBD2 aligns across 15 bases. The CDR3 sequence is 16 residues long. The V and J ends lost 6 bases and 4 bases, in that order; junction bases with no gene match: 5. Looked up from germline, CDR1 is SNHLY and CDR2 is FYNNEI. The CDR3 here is CASSRGLAGGADTQYF. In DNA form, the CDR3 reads TGTGCCAGCAGCCGCGGACTAGCGGGGGGGGCAGATACGCAGTATTTT.

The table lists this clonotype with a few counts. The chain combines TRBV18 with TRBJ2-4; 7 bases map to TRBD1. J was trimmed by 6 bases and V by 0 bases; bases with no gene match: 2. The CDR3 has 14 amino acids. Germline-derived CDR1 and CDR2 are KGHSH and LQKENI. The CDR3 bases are TGTGCCAGCTCACCACCCGGGACAGTAAACATTCAGTACTTC. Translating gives CASSPPGTVNIQYF.

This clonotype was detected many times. CDR3 bases: TGTGCCAGCAGCCTTACTTCAGATACGCAGTATTTT. Its translation is CASSLTSDTQYF. The chain links TRBV4-2 to TRBJ2-3; no firm D call. The V end lost 4 bases, the J end lost 4 bases, and 6 bases lay between the germline ends. The CDR3 is 12 residues long. Germline CDR1 LGHNA, CDR2 YNFKEQ.